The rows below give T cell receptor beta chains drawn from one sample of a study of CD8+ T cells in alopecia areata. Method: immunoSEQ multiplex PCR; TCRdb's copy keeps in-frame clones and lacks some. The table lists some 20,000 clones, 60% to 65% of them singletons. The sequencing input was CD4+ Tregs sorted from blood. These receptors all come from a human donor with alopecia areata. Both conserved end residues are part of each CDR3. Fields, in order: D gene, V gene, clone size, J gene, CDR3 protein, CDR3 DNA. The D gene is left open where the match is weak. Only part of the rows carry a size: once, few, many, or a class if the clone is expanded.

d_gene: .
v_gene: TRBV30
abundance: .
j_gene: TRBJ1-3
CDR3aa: CAWSVNSGNTIYF
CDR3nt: TGTGCCTGGAGTGTAAACTCTGGAAACACCATATATTTT

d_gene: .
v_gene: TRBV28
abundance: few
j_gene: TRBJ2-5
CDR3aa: CASSPSDLFGTQYF
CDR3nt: TGTGCCAGCAGTCCCTCGGACCTTTTCGGGACCCAGTACTTC

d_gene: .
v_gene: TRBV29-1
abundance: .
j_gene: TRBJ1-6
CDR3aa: CSVGLNSPLHF
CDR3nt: TGCAGCGTCGGACTCAATTCACCCCTCCACTTT

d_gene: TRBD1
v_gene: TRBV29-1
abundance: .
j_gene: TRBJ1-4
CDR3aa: CSVEDQTGAFF
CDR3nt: TGCAGCGTTGAAGATCAAACAGGGGCGTTTTTT

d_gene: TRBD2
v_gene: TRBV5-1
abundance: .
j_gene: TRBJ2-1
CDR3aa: CASSPSGSQSYNEQFF
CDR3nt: TGCGCCAGCAGCCCGAGCGGGAGTCAATCCTACAATGAGCAGTTCTTC

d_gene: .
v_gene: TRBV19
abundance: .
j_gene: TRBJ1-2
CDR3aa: CASSISSRGYDGYTF
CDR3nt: TGTGCCAGTAGTATATCATCGAGGGGTTACGATGGCTACACCTTC